The clone carrying this TCR beta chain was counted once. What it recognizes is unknown. Other nucleotide sequences from this sample produce the same CDR3. Sequenced by immunoSEQ multiplex PCR; TCRdb stores in-frame clones only, minus some. This repertoire shows under 150,000 clones, roughly 88% found once; its top ten account for 5%. This CDR3 region has 13 residues. The germline V and J ends were trimmed by 6 bases and 1 base, with 9 bases remaining between them. CDR1 and CDR2 from the germline V gene are MNHEY and SVGAGI. These data are taken from a study of Ad26.COV2.S vaccination and SARS-CoV-2 variants. Study results and limitations: Once vaccination had occurred, spike-specific CD8+ and CD4+ T cell responses reportedly showed substantial breadth. Vaccinees showed greater spike-specific TCR breadth than placebo recipients. Total T cell responses may have been underestimated by the TCR breadth and depth analyses. Recipients of vaccine and of placebo showed similar breadth of their non-spike TCR repertoires.

This receptor was identified in a human donor who had recovered from COVID-19. The sample in question was peripheral blood, obtained after recovery from COVID-19. V gene TRBV6-5 combines with J gene TRBJ1-1, with a tentative D call TRBD1 (5 bases). CDR3 sequence: CASRGTGNTEAFF. CDR3 nucleotide sequence: TGTGCCAGCAGGGGAACAGGGAACACTGAAGCTTTCTTT.